These 16 T cell receptor beta chains were sequenced from one sample in a study of cytomegalovirus exposure and HLA in healthy donors. TCRdb's table, derived via immunoSEQ multiplex PCR, lists solely in-frame clones and lacks some. Of under 100,000 clones in the sample, approximately 96% were seen once. The sequenced sample was PBMCs. The receptors shown here come from a man younger than 30 in good health and CMV-seronegative.

This chain links TRBV6-5 with TRBJ1-5, with D possibly matching TRBD1 (6 bases). This CDR3 is built from 15 residues. The V end lost 0 bases, the J end lost 2 bases, and 8 bases lay between the germline ends. The germline V gene encodes CDR1 MNHEY and CDR2 SVGAGI. The CDR3 loop is CASSYSWTGNQPQHF. CDR3 coding DNA: TGTGCCAGCAGTTACTCCTGGACAGGCAATCAGCCCCAGCATTTT.

The chain carries TRBV7-6 and TRBJ2-3, with D uncertain. CDR1 SGHVS and CDR2 FNYEAQ come from the germline V gene. The CDR3 is 11 residues long. The V gene lost 6 bases and the J gene lost 4 bases, with 5 bases spanning the gap. The CDR3 nucleotides read TGTGCCAGCAGGTCAGCAGATACGCAGTATTTT. It yields the protein CASRSADTQYF.

The chain joins TRBV19 to TRBJ1-5; D call uncertain. Germline V gene data show CDR1 as LNHDA and CDR2 as SQIVND (reference sequence). Trimming left V 5 bases short and J 3 bases short, with 14 bases between. This CDR3 is built from 15 residues. The CDR3 reads CASSDFMGVNQPQHF. The CDR3 DNA follows: TGTGCCAGTAGTGACTTTATGGGAGTCAATCAGCCCCAGCATTTT.

The chain recombines TRBV19 with TRBJ1-4, with D possibly being TRBD1 (6 bases). Germline assignment: CDR1 LNHDA and CDR2 SQIVND (reference sequence). This CDR3 has 14 residues. V was clipped by 6 bases and J by 2 bases, with 10 bases between them. CDR3 in DNA: TGTGCCAGTAGCAGGGGCCGCACTAATGAAAAACTGTTTTTT. Translating it yields CASSRGRTNEKLFF.

The chain is built from TRBV6-5 and TRBJ1-1, with no clear D. The CDR3 sequence is 13 residues long. The germline V and J ends were trimmed by 5 bases and 3 bases, with 10 bases remaining between them. Per germline, CDR1 MNHEY and CDR2 SVGAGI. Here the CDR3 DNA reads TGTGCCAGCAGTGCCCGGTCGGACACTGAAGCTTTCTTT. It translates to CASSARSDTEAFF.

The chain employs TRBV18 and TRBJ2-7; 11 positions match TRBD2. V gave up 3 bases and J gave up 7 bases; unmatched junction bases: 8. The CDR3 is 15 residues long. Germline V gene lookup returns CDR1 KGHSH and CDR2 LQKENI. The CDR3 spells CASSPETSGIMEQYF. The CDR3, as DNA: TGTGCCAGCTCACCGGAGACTAGCGGGATTATGGAGCAGTACTTC.

In its sample, this clone was seen once. At one end, the junction sequence differs from germline, possibly due to a read error. This rearrangement joins TRBV6-6 to TRBJ2-4, with D possibly being TRBD2 (6 bases). The CDR3 is 13 residues long. Germline-derived CDR1 and CDR2 are MNHNY and SVGAGI (reference sequence). The CDR3 DNA is TGCGCTGCCGGTGAAACGGGAGCCAACATTCAGTACTTC. The encoded protein is CAAGETGANIQYF.

The chain carries TRBV4-1 and TRBJ2-1, with a tentative D call TRBD2 (6 bases). From germline, CDR1 is MGHRA and CDR2 YSYEKL. This CDR3 spans 15 amino acids. V lost 2 bases to trimming and J lost 1 base, with 9 bases between them. Written as DNA, the CDR3 is TGCGCCAGCAGCCAATCGACTAGTTCCTACAATGAGCAGTTCTTC. It codes for CASSQSTSSYNEQFF.

The gene calls are TRBV5-4 and TRBJ2-7; no definite D call. The V gene's germline CDR1 is SGHNT and CDR2 YYREEE (reference sequence). The V and J ends lost 3 bases and 0 bases respectively, with 13 bases between them. CDR3 length: 15 residues. CDR3 in DNA: TGTGCCAGCAGCTCCTTTGGGCGAATCTCCTACGAGCAGTACGTC. It codes for CASSSFGRISYEQYV.

The rearrangement links TRBV2 to TRBJ2-3; D call uncertain. The CDR3 spans 12 residues. Per the germline V gene, CDR1 is SNHLY and CDR2 is FYNNEI. Trimming pared 6 bases from V and 0 bases from J, leaving 4 bases between. The CDR3, as DNA: TGTGCCAGCAGCCTTAGCACAGATACGCAGTATTTT. It is translated as CASSLSTDTQYF.

The chain combines TRBV2 with TRBJ2-1, with a tentative D call TRBD1 (6 bases). This CDR3 has 14 amino acids. The V end was cut by 9 bases, the J end by 6 bases, with 18 bases between. CDR1 SNHLY and CDR2 FYNNEI come from the germline V gene. The CDR3 region is CARLTGSPINEQFF. CDR3 bases: TGTGCCAGACTGACAGGATCCCCTATCAATGAGCAGTTCTTC.

The V and J genes are TRBV5-6 and TRBJ1-5; the D gene is possibly TRBD1 (6 bases). Germline assignment: CDR1 SGHDT and CDR2 YYEEEE. V was trimmed by 4 bases and J by 3 bases, leaving 8 bases between them. The length of the CDR3 is 13 residues. The CDR3 bases are TGTGCCAGCAGCCCAGGGGTCAATCAGCCCCAGCATTTT. It specifies CASSPGVNQPQHF.

The chain links TRBV11-2 to TRBJ1-5, with 9 bases that match TRBD1. The CDR3 is made up of 17 amino acids. V was pared by 5 bases and J by 5 bases, with 13 bases of the junction left unmatched. Germline values: CDR1 SGHAT, CDR2 FQNNGV. The CDR3 reads CASSPEGTGRPHQPQHF. CDR3 DNA: TGTGCCAGCAGCCCCGAAGGGACAGGGAGGCCCCATCAGCCCCAGCATTTT.

The rearrangement uses TRBV6-6 and TRBJ2-2; no reliable D call. V dropped 11 bases and J dropped 6 bases, with 19 bases sitting between them. CDR3 length: 14 amino acids. Germline loops: CDR1 MNHNY, CDR2 SVGAGI (reference sequence). This chain's CDR3 is CAASPDVAPGELFF. The CDR3 DNA reads TGTGCCGCCTCTCCCGACGTAGCCCCCGGGGAGCTGTTTTTT.

This chain uses TRBV6-1 with TRBJ2-1; unclear D gene. Germline CDR1 reads MNHNS; CDR2 reads SASEGT. Deletions cut 4 bases from V and 1 base from J, with 8 bases between. The CDR3 runs 14 residues. In DNA, the CDR3 is TGTGCCAGCAGTGCCCGCGGATCCTACAATGAGCAGTTCTTC. It is translated as CASSARGSYNEQFF.

V and J are TRBV11-3 and TRBJ1-1, with D unclear. Trimming pared 4 bases from V and 5 bases from J, leaving 11 bases between. The CDR3 contains 13 residues. The germline gives CDR1 SGHNT, CDR2 YENEEA. For the CDR3, the DNA is TGTGCCAGCAGCTCAGAGCGTCGGACTGAAGCTTTCTTT. Protein: CASSSERRTEAFF.